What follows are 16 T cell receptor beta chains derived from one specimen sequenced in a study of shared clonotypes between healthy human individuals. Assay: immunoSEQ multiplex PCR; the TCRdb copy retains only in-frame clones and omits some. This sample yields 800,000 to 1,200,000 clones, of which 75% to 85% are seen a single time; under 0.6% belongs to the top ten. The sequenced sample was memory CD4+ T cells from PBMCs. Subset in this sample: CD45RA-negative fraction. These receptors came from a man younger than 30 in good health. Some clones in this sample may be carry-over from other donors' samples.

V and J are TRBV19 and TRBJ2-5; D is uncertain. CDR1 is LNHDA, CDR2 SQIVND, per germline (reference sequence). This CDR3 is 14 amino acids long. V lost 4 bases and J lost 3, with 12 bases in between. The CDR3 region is CASSTLLVEETQYF. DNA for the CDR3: TGTGCCAGTAGTACCCTCTTAGTAGAAGAGACCCAGTACTTC.

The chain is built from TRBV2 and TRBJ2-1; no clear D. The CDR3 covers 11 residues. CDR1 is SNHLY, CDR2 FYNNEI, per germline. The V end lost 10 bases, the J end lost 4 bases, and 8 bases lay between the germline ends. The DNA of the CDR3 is TGTGCCACCGAGTGGTACAATGAGCAGTTCTTC. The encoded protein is CATEWYNEQFF.

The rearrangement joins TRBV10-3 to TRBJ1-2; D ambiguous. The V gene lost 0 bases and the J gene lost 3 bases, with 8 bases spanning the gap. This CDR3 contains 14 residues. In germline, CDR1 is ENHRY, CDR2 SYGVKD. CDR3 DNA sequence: TGTGCCATCAGTGAGTCGACCGGGGACTATGGCTACACCTTC. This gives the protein CAISESTGDYGYTF.

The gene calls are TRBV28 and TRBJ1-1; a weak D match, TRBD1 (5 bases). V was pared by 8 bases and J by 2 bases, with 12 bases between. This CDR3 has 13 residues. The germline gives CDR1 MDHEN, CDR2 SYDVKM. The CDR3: CASDSIGNTEAFF. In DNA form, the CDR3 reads TGTGCCAGCGACAGTATTGGTAACACTGAAGCTTTCTTT.

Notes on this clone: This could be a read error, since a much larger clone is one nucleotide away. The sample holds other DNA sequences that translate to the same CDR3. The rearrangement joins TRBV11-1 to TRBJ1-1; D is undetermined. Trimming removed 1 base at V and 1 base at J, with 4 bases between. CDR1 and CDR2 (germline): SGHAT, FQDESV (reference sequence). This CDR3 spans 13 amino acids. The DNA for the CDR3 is TGTGCCAGCAGCTTAGGGCGGAACACTGAAGCTTTCTTT. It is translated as CASSLGRNTEAFF.

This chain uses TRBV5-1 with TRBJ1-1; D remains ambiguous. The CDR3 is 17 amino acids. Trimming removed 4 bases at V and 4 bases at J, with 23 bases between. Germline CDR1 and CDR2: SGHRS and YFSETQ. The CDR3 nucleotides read TGCGCCAGCAGCCCCGCCGGACCTAATTTAGGTGGCACTGAAGCTTTCTTT. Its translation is CASSPAGPNLGGTEAFF.

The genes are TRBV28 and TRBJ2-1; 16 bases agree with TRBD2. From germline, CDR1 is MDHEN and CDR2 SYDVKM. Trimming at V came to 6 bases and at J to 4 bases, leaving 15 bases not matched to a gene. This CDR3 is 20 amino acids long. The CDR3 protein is CASRIEPGLAGGGSYNEQFF. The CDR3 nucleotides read TGTGCCAGCAGAATCGAACCGGGACTAGCGGGAGGGGGGTCGTACAATGAGCAGTTCTTC.

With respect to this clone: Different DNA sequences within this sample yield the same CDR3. The CDR3 region is CASRGQSNQPQHF. The CDR3 DNA sequence: TGTGCCAGCAGGGGACAAAGCAATCAGCCCCAGCATTTT. The chain couples TRBV2 to TRBJ1-5; perhaps TRBD1 as D (6 bases). The V gene's germline CDR1 is SNHLY and CDR2 FYNNEI. Trimming removed 6 bases from V and 1 base from J, with 7 bases in between. This CDR3 has 13 residues.

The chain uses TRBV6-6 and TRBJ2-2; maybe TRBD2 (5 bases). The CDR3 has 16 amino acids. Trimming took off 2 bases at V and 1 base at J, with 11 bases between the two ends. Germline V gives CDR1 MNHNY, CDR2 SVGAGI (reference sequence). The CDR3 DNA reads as TGTGCCAGCAGTTACGCTAGCCCCAAGAACACCGGGGAGCTGTTTTTT. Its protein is CASSYASPKNTGELFF.

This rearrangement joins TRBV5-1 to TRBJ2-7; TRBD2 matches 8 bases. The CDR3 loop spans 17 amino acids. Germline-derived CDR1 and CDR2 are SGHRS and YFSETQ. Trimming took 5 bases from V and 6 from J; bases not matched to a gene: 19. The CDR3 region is CASRYGAGEGPYGEQYF. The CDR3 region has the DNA TGCGCCAGCAGATACGGAGCGGGAGAGGGTCCTTACGGCGAGCAGTACTTC. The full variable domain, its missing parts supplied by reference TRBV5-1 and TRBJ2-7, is KAGVTQTPRYLIKTRGQQVTLSCSPISGHRSVSWYQQTPGQGLQFLFEYFSETQRNKGNFPGRFSGRQFSNSRSEMNVSTLELGDSALYLCASRYGAGEGPYGEQYFGPGTRLTVT.

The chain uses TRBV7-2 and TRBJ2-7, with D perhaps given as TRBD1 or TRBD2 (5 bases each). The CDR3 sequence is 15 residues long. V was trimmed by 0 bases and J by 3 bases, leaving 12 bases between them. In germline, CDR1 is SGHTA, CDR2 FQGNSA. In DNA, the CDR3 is TGTGCCAGCAGCTTAGCCGGGACGGGCGACTACGAGCAGTACTTC. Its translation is CASSLAGTGDYEQYF.

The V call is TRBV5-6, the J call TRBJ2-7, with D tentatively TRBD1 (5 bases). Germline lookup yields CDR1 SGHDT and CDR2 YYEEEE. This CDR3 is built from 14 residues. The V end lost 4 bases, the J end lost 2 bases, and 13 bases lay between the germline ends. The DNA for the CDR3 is TGTGCCAGCAGCCCCCGACAGCGTACCTACGAGCAGTACTTC. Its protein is CASSPRQRTYEQYF.

For the CDR3, the DNA is TGTGCCAGCAGTCCAAACCCCGGCCGGGGTCCAGAGACCCAGTACTTC. Protein sequence: CASSPNPGRGPETQYF. The rearrangement joins TRBV27 to TRBJ2-5, with D tentatively TRBD2 (5 bases). V was cut by 5 bases and J by 4 bases, with 20 bases left in between. The CDR3 sequence is 16 residues long. Germline CDR1 and CDR2: MNHEY and SMNVEV (reference sequence).

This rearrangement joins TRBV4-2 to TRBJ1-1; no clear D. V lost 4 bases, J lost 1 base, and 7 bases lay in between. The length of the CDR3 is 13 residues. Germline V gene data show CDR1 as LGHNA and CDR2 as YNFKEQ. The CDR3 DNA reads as TGTGCCAGCAGCCTAGTGGGGAACACTGAAGCTTTCTTT. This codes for CASSLVGNTEAFF.

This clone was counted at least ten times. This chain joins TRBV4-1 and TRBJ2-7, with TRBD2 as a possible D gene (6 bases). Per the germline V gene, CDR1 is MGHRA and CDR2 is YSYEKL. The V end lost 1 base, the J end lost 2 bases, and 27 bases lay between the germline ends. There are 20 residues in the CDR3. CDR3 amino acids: CASSQVGRPWGQRATYEQYF. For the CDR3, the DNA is TGCGCCAGCAGCCAAGTCGGACGACCCTGGGGCCAGCGGGCGACCTACGAGCAGTACTTC.

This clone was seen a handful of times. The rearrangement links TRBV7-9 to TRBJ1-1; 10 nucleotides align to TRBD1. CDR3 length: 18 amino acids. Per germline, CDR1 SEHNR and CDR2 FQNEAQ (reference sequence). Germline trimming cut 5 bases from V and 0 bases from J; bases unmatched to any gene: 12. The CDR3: CASSPWGGTGAMNTEAFF. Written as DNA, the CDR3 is TGTGCCAGCAGCCCATGGGGAGGGACAGGGGCCATGAACACTGAAGCTTTCTTT.